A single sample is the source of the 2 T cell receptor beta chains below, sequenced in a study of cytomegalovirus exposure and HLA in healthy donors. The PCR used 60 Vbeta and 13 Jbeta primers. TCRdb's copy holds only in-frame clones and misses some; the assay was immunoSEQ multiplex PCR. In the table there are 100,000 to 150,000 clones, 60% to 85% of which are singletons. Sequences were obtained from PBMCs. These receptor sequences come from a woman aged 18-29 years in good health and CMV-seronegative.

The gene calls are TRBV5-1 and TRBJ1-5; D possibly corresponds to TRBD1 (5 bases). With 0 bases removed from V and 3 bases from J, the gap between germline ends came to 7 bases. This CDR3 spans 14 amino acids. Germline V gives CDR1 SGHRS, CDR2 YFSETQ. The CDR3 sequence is CASSLAGNNQPQHF. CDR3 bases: TGCGCCAGCAGCTTGGCAGGGAACAATCAGCCCCAGCATTTT.

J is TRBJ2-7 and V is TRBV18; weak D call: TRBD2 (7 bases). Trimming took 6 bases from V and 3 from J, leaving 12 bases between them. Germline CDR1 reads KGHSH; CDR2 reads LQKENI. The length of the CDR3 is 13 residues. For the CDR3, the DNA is TGTGCCAGCTCCGCGGGGGCGGGCTACGAGCAGTACTTC. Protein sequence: CASSAGAGYEQYF.